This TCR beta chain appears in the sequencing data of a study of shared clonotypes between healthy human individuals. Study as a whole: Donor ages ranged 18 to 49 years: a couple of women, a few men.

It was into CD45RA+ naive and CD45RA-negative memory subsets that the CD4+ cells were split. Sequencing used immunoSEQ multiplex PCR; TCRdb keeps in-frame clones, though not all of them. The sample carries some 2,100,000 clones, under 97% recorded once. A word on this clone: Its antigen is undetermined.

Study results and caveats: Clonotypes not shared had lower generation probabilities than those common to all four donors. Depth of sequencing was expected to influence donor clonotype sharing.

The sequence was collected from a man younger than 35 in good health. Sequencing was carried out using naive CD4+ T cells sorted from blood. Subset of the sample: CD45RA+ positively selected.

The CDR3 nucleotides read TGCGCCAGCAGCGAGGACAGGGCAGCCATGAACACTGAAGCTTTCTTT. Translation gives CASSEDRAAMNTEAFF. This chain links TRBV4-3 with TRBJ1-1, with TRBD1 identical over 8 bases. With 5 bases clipped from V and 0 bases from J, the junction kept 8 bases outside the gene matches. Germline lookup yields CDR1 LGHNA and CDR2 YSLEER. The CDR3 has 16 residues.